The entry that follows covers one T cell receptor beta chain sequence. Its antigen is unknown. The data derive from a study of cytomegalovirus exposure and HLA in healthy donors. Whole-study results and caveats: Investigators reported some 150 TCR beta chains as tied to cytomegalovirus. Common viral pathogens seemed to be connected with several of the most significant clusters, according to a later analysis. Three chains linked to CMV were shown in vitro to be specific for CMV antigens.

The primer mix had 60 Vbeta and 13 Jbeta primers. Sequencing was performed with immunoSEQ multiplex PCR; in TCRdb, only in-frame clones are kept and a portion is missing. The sample contains over 100,000 clones, approximately 74% of which appear only once. V lost 8 bases to trimming and J lost 5 bases, with 19 bases between them. The CDR3 consists of 14 residues. Germline V gene lookup returns CDR1 MNHNY and CDR2 SVGAGI (reference sequence). Input material: PBMCs. The chain is built from TRBV6-6 and TRBJ2-7, with D uncertain. The sequence derives from a male donor in good health and CMV-seronegative. The CDR3 sequence is CASHPFWSSDEQYF. The CDR3 coding sequence is TGTGCCAGCCACCCTTTTTGGTCGTCGGACGAGCAGTACTTC.